Below are 13 T cell receptor beta chains sequenced from a single sample in a study of T cell responses to AZD1222 COVID-19 vaccine. Clones were read by immunoSEQ multiplex PCR, and TCRdb kept only the in-frame ones, dropping some. The repertoire holds tens of thousands of clones, with 75% to 90% as singletons. The starting material was peripheral blood, obtained on day 0 of AZD1222 vaccination. The receptors originated from an adult in good health.

The rearrangement links TRBV28 to TRBJ1-3, with D unresolved. Germline CDR1 is MDHEN and CDR2 is SYDVKM. CDR3 length: 15 residues. With 4 bases removed from V and 0 bases from J, the gap between germline ends came to 10 bases. As DNA, the CDR3 is TGTGCCAGCAGTTCGACAACATTCTCTGGAAACACCATATATTTT. It yields the protein CASSSTTFSGNTIYF.

The chain is built from TRBV7-9 and TRBJ1-3, with D uncertain. This CDR3 has 14 amino acids. Germline-derived CDR1 and CDR2 are SEHNR and FQNEAQ (reference sequence). The V gene lost 6 bases and the J gene lost 2 bases, with 11 bases spanning the gap. Here the CDR3 reads CASRIPLAGNTIYF. Written as DNA, the CDR3 is TGTGCCAGCAGGATCCCCCTCGCTGGAAACACCATATATTTT.

This chain links TRBV19 with TRBJ2-5; D ambiguous. The CDR3 totals 13 residues. With 3 bases removed from V and 2 bases from J, the gap between germline ends came to 7 bases. Germline CDR1 reads LNHDA; CDR2 reads SQIVND (reference sequence). The CDR3 here is CASSISAQETQYF. DNA for the CDR3: TGTGCCAGTAGTATCTCAGCTCAAGAGACCCAGTACTTC.

The chain has TRBV28 and TRBJ2-1, with 7 bases aligning to TRBD2. The junction had 11 bases not matched to a gene; V was cut back by 6 bases and J by 3 bases. The CDR3 runs to 16 residues. The germline CDR1 and CDR2 sequences are MDHEN and SYDVKM. This CDR3 is CASSPVWGGNYNEQFF. Written as DNA, the CDR3 is TGTGCCAGCAGCCCCGTTTGGGGGGGAAACTACAATGAGCAGTTCTTC.

The table lists this clone with a count of one. The CDR3 region has the DNA TGCGCCAGCAGCCCTCCAACAGGGGCTCCCTATGGCTACACCTTC. Its protein is CASSPPTGAPYGYTF. V is TRBV5-1 and J is TRBJ1-2, with 7 nucleotides matching TRBD1. This CDR3 spans 15 amino acids. Per germline, CDR1 SGHRS and CDR2 YFSETQ. V lost 4 bases and J lost 4; bases outside the gene matches: 10. Based on the CDR3 plus reference TRBV5-1 and TRBJ1-2, the full variable domain is KAGVTQTPRYLIKTRGQQVTLSCSPISGHRSVSWYQQTPGQGLQFLFEYFSETQRNKGNFPGRFSGRQFSNSRSEMNVSTLELGDSALYLCASSPPTGAPYGYTFGSGTRLTVV.

The rearrangement uses TRBV6-6 and TRBJ1-4; 8 nucleotides match TRBD1. This CDR3 region has 15 residues. V trimming: 4 bases; J trimming: 5 bases; junction bases outside the gene matches: 6. Germline loops: CDR1 MNHNY, CDR2 SVGAGI (reference sequence). CDR3: CASSSDRDRNEKLFF. CDR3 DNA sequence: TGTGCCAGCAGTTCCGACCGGGACAGGAATGAAAAACTGTTTTTT.

This clone was observed once. V and J are TRBV29-1 and TRBJ2-7; the D gene is possibly TRBD2 (5 bases). The V end lost 7 bases, the J end lost 3 bases, and 16 bases lay between the germline ends. CDR3 length equals 13 residues. Germline assignment: CDR1 SQVTM and CDR2 ANQGSEA. This CDR3 reads CSASPGLVYEQYF. The CDR3 DNA sequence: TGCAGCGCTAGCCCAGGTCTTGTCTACGAGCAGTACTTC.

The chain combines TRBV2 with TRBJ1-1, with D tentatively TRBD1 (5 bases). Germline CDR1 SNHLY, CDR2 FYNNEI. The CDR3 totals 13 residues. V lost 3 bases to trimming and J lost 6 bases, with 11 bases between them. The CDR3 coding sequence is TGTGCCAGCAGTGAGGGCAGGGCCCCTGAAGCTTTCTTT. Residues: CASSEGRAPEAFF.

In this sample, this clone turned up a few times. V usage is TRBV5-7 and J usage is TRBJ1-1; no clear D gene. TRBV5-7 is annotated as an ORF whose role is uncertain. The CDR3 sequence is 12 residues long. With 4 bases removed from V and 4 bases from J, the gap between germline ends came to 8 bases. The CDR3 DNA reads TGTGCCAGCAGCGGTAGAGTCACTGAAGCTTTCTTT. Protein: CASSGRVTEAFF.

The chain links TRBV24-1 to TRBJ1-5, with 8 bases identical to TRBD1. The CDR3 loop spans 16 amino acids. CDR1 and CDR2 (germline): KGHDR, SFDVKD. V dropped 4 bases and J dropped 5; count of bases not matched to a gene: 9. The CDR3 DNA reads TGTGCCACCAGTGACACGACAGGGGCGATTTATCAGCCCCAGCATTTT. It is translated as CATSDTTGAIYQPQHF.

The chain carries TRBV3-1 (or the pseudogene TRBV3-2) and TRBJ1-4; a possible D gene is TRBD1 (6 bases). CDR3 length equals 15 residues. Germline assignment: CDR1 LGHDT and CDR2 YNNKEL (reference sequence). The V and J ends lost 0 bases and 7 bases respectively, with 12 bases between them. The CDR3 protein is CASSQDPGAGEKLFF. In DNA form, the CDR3 reads TGTGCCAGCAGCCAAGACCCGGGGGCGGGTGAAAAACTGTTTTTT.

This chain links TRBV10-3 with TRBJ1-1; D is perhaps TRBD1 (6 bases). The CDR3 runs 16 residues. Trimming left V 6 bases short and J 6 bases short, with 23 bases between. Germline CDR1 and CDR2: ENHRY and SYGVKD. In DNA form, the CDR3 reads TGTGCCATCAGACCGGGACACCACTCATGGGCCGCTGAAGCTTTCTTT. Encoded protein: CAIRPGHHSWAAEAFF.

The chain has TRBV5-8 and TRBJ2-1; maybe TRBD1 (6 bases). From germline, CDR1 is SGHTS and CDR2 YDEGEE. The CDR3 has 14 residues. With 1 base removed from V and 8 bases from J, the gap between germline ends came to 13 bases. CDR3 nucleotide sequence: TGTGCCAGCAGCTTGAATTTGGGGGCCGATGAGCAGTTCTTC. As protein: CASSLNLGADEQFF.